The 21 T cell receptor beta chains below were found in one sample sequenced in a study of T cells of healthy individuals listed by TCRdb under 2018. Preparation of the library involved 5' RACE. The sample was run on an Illumina MiSeq. The raw public reads went through TCRdb reprocessing: fastp at Q25, MiXCR clone calling, in-frame beta chains kept. Each entry is one CDR3 protein sequence, shown with its most common DNA and genes. The sample yields about 82,000 distinct CDR3 sequences; approximately 4.8% were counted once. Around 7.6% of the sample is taken by the ten largest. The source of these receptors is a female donor in good health.

Ten or more counts support this clonotype. This chain connects TRBV12-3 or TRBV12-4 to TRBJ2-1; no reliable D call. V was pared by 3 bases and J by 4 bases, with 7 bases between. This CDR3 has 13 residues. The CDR3 nucleotides read TGTGCCAGCAGTTTGTCCGGGTACAATGAGCAGTTCTTC. It encodes CASSLSGYNEQFF.

In this sample, this clonotype turned up many times. The chain joins TRBV3-2 to TRBJ1-2; the table gives TRBD1 as D, unverified against the DNA. TRBV3-2 is listed as a pseudogene. The length of the CDR3 is 16 residues. In DNA, the CDR3 is TGTGCCAGCAGCCCTCCCTTGGCACCCTGCTTCTATGGCTACACCTTC. It specifies CASSPPLAPCFYGYTF.

This clonotype was detected only a few times. This rearrangement joins TRBV7-9 to TRBJ2-1, with D tentatively TRBD1 (6 bases). V lost 5 bases to trimming and J lost 4 bases, with 24 bases between them. Germline loops: CDR1 SEHNR, CDR2 FQNEAQ (reference sequence). This CDR3 region has 18 residues. Written as DNA, the CDR3 is TGTGCCAGCAGCCTCATGCCGGGACACGGGAAAACTTACAATGAGCAGTTCTTC. Translation gives CASSLMPGHGKTYNEQFF.

This clonotype has ten or more counts. The chain carries TRBV27 and TRBJ2-2, with D uncertain. The CDR3 covers 15 residues. The V and J ends lost 3 bases and 0 bases respectively, with 8 bases between them. Germline V gene data show CDR1 as MNHEY and CDR2 as SMNVEV (reference sequence). The CDR3 reads CASSFRVPNTGELFF. For the CDR3, the DNA is TGTGCCAGCAGTTTTCGAGTACCGAACACCGGGGAGCTGTTTTTT.

This clonotype was seen many times. The chain combines TRBV29-1 with TRBJ1-1, with no clear D. This CDR3 is built from 14 residues. CDR1 is SQVTM, CDR2 ANQGSEA, per germline. Trimming left V 4 bases short and J 5 bases short, with 17 bases between. CDR3 sequence: CSVAQVTMGTEAFF. As DNA, the CDR3 is TGCAGCGTTGCCCAGGTCACCATGGGGACTGAAGCTTTCTTT. Full variable domain (rest looked up from reference TRBV29-1 and TRBJ1-1): SAVISQKPSRDICQRGTSLTIQCQVDSQVTMMFWYRQQPGQSLTLIATANQGSEATYESGFVIDKFPISRPNLTFSTLTVSNMSPEDSSIYLCSVAQVTMGTEAFFGQGTRLTVV.

This clonotype was counted many times. The chain combines TRBV2 with TRBJ1-3; 8 positions agree with TRBD1. The germline CDR1 and CDR2 sequences are SNHLY and FYNNEI. CDR3 length: 15 residues. The trim removed 7 bases at V and 0 bases at J, leaving 5 bases unmatched. CDR3 in amino acids: CASMDRASSGNTIYF. In DNA form, the CDR3 reads TGTGCCAGCATGGACAGGGCAAGCTCTGGAAACACCATATATTTT.

This clonotype was seen only a few times. The genes are TRBV5-6 and TRBJ1-1; D is possibly TRBD1 (5 bases). V lost 4 bases and J lost 1, with 11 bases in between. CDR3 length: 14 residues. Germline assignment: CDR1 SGHDT and CDR2 YYEEEE. The DNA for the CDR3 is TGTGCCAGCAGCCGGACACGGACGAACACTGAAGCTTTCTTT. Amino acid sequence: CASSRTRTNTEAFF.

There are many counts of this clonotype. V is TRBV10-1 and J is TRBJ1-3, with TRBD1 matching over 7 bases. The V and J ends lost 4 bases and 1 base, in that order; junction bases with no gene match: 10. The germline V gene has CDR1 WNHNN and CDR2 SYGVQD (reference sequence). The CDR3 contains 17 residues. This chain's CDR3 is CASSGKGQVLSGNTIYF. CDR3 sequence (DNA): TGCGCCAGCAGTGGAAAAGGACAGGTCTTGTCTGGAAACACCATATATTTT.

This clonotype appeared many times. The rearrangement links TRBV18 to TRBJ2-5; D call uncertain. The V end lost 2 bases, the J end lost 5 bases, and 6 bases lay between the germline ends. The CDR3 runs to 12 residues. Germline CDR1 KGHSH, CDR2 LQKENI. The DNA for the CDR3 is TGTGCCAGCTCACCAGATAGGGAGACCCAGTACTTC. Protein: CASSPDRETQYF.

Many counts were recorded for this clonotype. V gene TRBV12-3 or TRBV12-4 combines with J gene TRBJ1-5; the D is unclear. CDR3 length equals 15 residues. Trimming took 1 base from V and 0 from J, leaving 7 bases between them. The CDR3 DNA reads TGTGCCAGCAGTTTAGATGGGCTTAGCAATCAGCCCCAGCATTTT. Protein product: CASSLDGLSNQPQHF.

The chain recombines TRBV20-1 with TRBJ1-2; TRBD1 might be the D (5 bases). The CDR3 is made up of 13 amino acids. Germline values: CDR1 DFQATT, CDR2 SNEGSKA (reference sequence). Trimming left V 5 bases short and J 4 bases short, with 14 bases between. This chain's CDR3 is CSAGGGRGYGYTF. CDR3 DNA: TGCAGTGCTGGGGGGGGACGAGGCTATGGCTACACCTTC.

This clonotype was observed a few times. The chain links TRBV6-1 to TRBJ2-2; D uncertain. V lost 10 bases and J 6 bases, leaving 12 bases between the germline ends. CDR3 length: 12 residues. CDR1 is MNHNS, CDR2 SASEGT, per germline. CDR3 region: CATNLKPGELFF. The CDR3 nucleotides are TGTGCCACCAACCTGAAACCCGGGGAGCTGTTTTTT.

The chain employs TRBV9 and TRBJ1-5; no firm D call. Germline loops: CDR1 SGDLS, CDR2 YYNGEE. Trimming removed 3 bases from V and 1 base from J, with 20 bases in between. The CDR3 has 18 residues. This CDR3 reads CASSGRFGPRLSNQPQHF. Here the CDR3 DNA reads TGTGCCAGCAGCGGACGTTTCGGCCCTAGACTGAGCAATCAGCCCCAGCATTTT.

The chain uses TRBV7-9 and TRBJ1-2; no firm D call. The CDR3 loop spans 11 amino acids. V was pared by 5 bases and J by 8 bases, with 9 bases between. Looked up from germline, CDR1 is SEHNR and CDR2 is FQNEAQ (reference sequence). The CDR3 sequence: CASSQASGYTF. The CDR3 DNA sequence: TGTGCCAGCAGCCAGGCCTCCGGCTACACCTTC.

This clonotype was detected many times. The chain joins TRBV5-6 to TRBJ1-1; D is perhaps TRBD1 (5 bases). Germline V lookup: CDR1 SGHDT, CDR2 YYEEEE. This CDR3 is built from 16 residues. V lost 0 bases and J lost 10, with 22 bases in between. CDR3 DNA sequence: TGTGCCAGCAGCTTGGGAGTAATGTTCGGGGGAGCCGGAGCTTTCTTT. This gives the protein CASSLGVMFGGAGAFF.

This clonotype was observed at least ten times. This rearrangement joins TRBV10-3 to TRBJ1-2, with D possibly TRBD1 on 5 matching bases. The CDR3 consists of 15 residues. Trimming stripped 0 bases from V and 1 base from J, with 9 bases between. Germline V gives CDR1 ENHRY, CDR2 SYGVKD. The CDR3, as DNA: TGTGCCATCAGTGAGTCGAAGGGGATTAACTATGGCTACACCTTC. Translation gives CAISESKGINYGYTF.

A remark on this clonotype: A read error is possible here, since a much larger clone lies one base away. The chain combines TRBV7-6 with TRBJ2-3; 10 nucleotides agree with TRBD2. Germline V gene data show CDR1 as SGHVS and CDR2 as FNYEAQ. The V and J ends lost 0 bases and 0 bases, in that order; junction bases with no gene match: 12. This CDR3 region has 20 residues. The CDR3 region is CASSLASTASGGVSTDTQYF. In DNA, the CDR3 is TGTGCCAGCAGCTTAGCGAGTACGGCTAGCGGGGGAGTTAGCACAGATACGCAGTATTTT.

This chain's CDR3 is CASRSVTDYNEQFF. Here the CDR3 DNA reads TGCGCCAGCAGAAGTGTGACGGACTACAATGAGCAGTTCTTC. The chain carries TRBV5-1 and TRBJ2-1; D not certain. CDR3 size: 14 residues. Trimming cost V 5 bases and J 3 bases, with 12 bases left between them. The V gene's germline CDR1 is SGHRS and CDR2 YFSETQ.

This clonotype was detected many times. The V gene is TRBV6-6, the J gene TRBJ2-7; D gene unclear. V lost 6 bases and J 4 bases, leaving 13 bases between the germline ends. The CDR3 is 13 amino acids. Germline V gives CDR1 MNHNY, CDR2 SVGAGI (reference sequence). The CDR3 sequence: CASSESPAYEQYF. The CDR3 DNA sequence: TGTGCCAGCAGCGAAAGCCCGGCTTACGAGCAGTACTTC.

This clonotype came up many times. J is TRBJ2-7 and V is TRBV27; perhaps TRBD2 as D (6 bases). From germline, CDR1 is MNHEY and CDR2 SMNVEV (reference sequence). V lost 3 bases and J 2 bases, leaving 14 bases between the germline ends. This CDR3 is 15 amino acids long. Written as DNA, the CDR3 is TGTGCCAGCAGTTTTAAGGGACGGGGGACCTACGAGCAGTACTTC. Translated: CASSFKGRGTYEQYF.

This clonotype was detected many times. This chain uses TRBV2 with TRBJ2-3; 7 bases agree with TRBD2. After removal of 8 bases from V and 7 bases from J, the junction contained 18 bases not matched to a gene. The CDR3 loop spans 16 amino acids. Germline values: CDR1 SNHLY, CDR2 FYNNEI. The CDR3 nucleotides read TGTGCCAGCGCAAGCACTAGCGTGAGGGGCCTTCATACGCAGTATTTT. Its translation: CASASTSVRGLHTQYF.